This entry features one T cell receptor (beta chain) sequence. Its antigen specificity is not known. The sample holds no much larger clone one base away, and base qualities are not on file. At diagnosis, peripheral blood, uninvolved tumor-adjacent lung and tumor were collected and stored as a combination of fresh-frozen and FFPE material. Blood samples were analyzed as peripheral blood mononuclear cells for TCR repertoire profiling. Relative to germline, V is 0 bases shorter and J is 6 bases shorter, with 12 bases between their ends. The CDR3 has 15 amino acids, counting the end cysteine and phenylalanine. The entry retains the CDR3 DNA only, 45 bases that are in frame from base 1. CDR1 and CDR2, looked up from the germline V gene (reference sequence), are LNHNV and YYDKDF. The data are from a study of T cells in localized non-small cell lung cancer (dated by TCRdb to the early 2020s). For context, the study as a whole: The study examined T cell repertoires in under 300 patients with early-stage NSCLC and compared tumors with uninvolved tumor-adjacent lungs. NSCLC patients had a mean age of around 61 years, and about 140 were male and over 85 female. The cohort was made up of 200 to 250 treatment-naive NSCLC patients whose localized lung tumors had been resected.

The immunoSEQ Assay was used to sequence TCR beta CDR3 regions from DNA. Per the authors' processing: T cell density was computed as TCR beta template counts normalized to usable DNA estimated by amplifying housekeeping genes. Using the preseqR package, richness was estimated by extrapolating to 120,000 templates for tissue samples and 400,000 templates for PBMC samples. Clonality was defined as one minus Pielou's evenness. Differential abundance testing on productive amino-acid clonotypes, with a minimum total count of 5 and an alpha of 0.1, was used to identify tissue-enriched TCRs. The Jaccard Index and the Morisita Overlap Index were used to measure how much the repertoires overlapped between compartments. GLIPH grouped TCR beta CDR3s together with public tetramer-defined viral CDR3s, and a viral motif had to include at least three viral sequences and also show V-gene enrichment. Drawn from immuneACCESS, this table holds only the in-frame rearrangements with V and J called that TCRdb kept. Clones are partly lost; checked studies trace under half to an unresolved V gene and leave the rest unexplained. V, J and clone size were drawn from that table, and D and trimming were deduced from the DNA. Across this sample there are about 28,000 clones, with roughly 90% seen only once. Of the sample, around 4% is held by the ten largest clones.

What the work shows at the level of the full study, not this receptor alone: Because the study design was exploratory, TCR variables were selected using unadjusted p-values without false-discovery rate correction. Longer overall survival was associated with higher T cell density in blood, whereas shorter survival was associated with higher clonality in adjacent lung. Because multi-region tumor sequencing was not performed, intratumor heterogeneity could not be ruled out. The highest T cell clonality was observed in uninvolved tumor-adjacent lung, where clonality exceeded that of tumor, suggesting that antigenic responses were more focused in uninvolved tumor-adjacent lung. A median of 57 of the top 100 tumor clones turned up in the paired uninvolved adjacent lung, and approximately 30 of those clones also ranked among the top 100 of that same adjacent lung.

This chain is built from TRBV15 and TRBJ1-5; the D gene is perhaps TRBD1, on 5 matching bases. The sequence came from a woman aged 40 to 75 with stage III lung adenocarcinoma. The specimen comprised peripheral blood mononuclear cells, sampled before any cancer treatment. The CDR3 has the sequence CATSRDLGDGQPQHF. The DNA sequence is as follows: TGTGCCACCAGCAGAGATCTGGGGGACGGTCAGCCCCAGCATTTT.